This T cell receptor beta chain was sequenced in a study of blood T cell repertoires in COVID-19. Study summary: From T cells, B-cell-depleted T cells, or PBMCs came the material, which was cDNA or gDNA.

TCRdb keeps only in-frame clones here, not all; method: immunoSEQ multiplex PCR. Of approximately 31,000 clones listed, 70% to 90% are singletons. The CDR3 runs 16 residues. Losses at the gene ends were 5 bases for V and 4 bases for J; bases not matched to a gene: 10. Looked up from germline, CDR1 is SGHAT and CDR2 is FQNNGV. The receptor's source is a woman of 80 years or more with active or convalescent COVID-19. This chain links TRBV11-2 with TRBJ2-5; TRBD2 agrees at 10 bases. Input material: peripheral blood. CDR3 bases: TGTGCCAGCAGCACTTCTAGCGGGGGTATCGGAGAGACCCAGTACTTC. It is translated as CASSTSSGGIGETQYF. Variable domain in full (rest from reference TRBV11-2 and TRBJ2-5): EAGVAQSPRYKIIEKRQSVAFWCNPISGHATLYWYQQILGQGPKLLIQFQNNGVVDDSQLPKDRFSAERLKGVDSTLKIQPAKLEDSAVYLCASSTSSGGIGETQYFGPGTRLLVL.